This T cell receptor beta chain came from a study of blood T cell repertoires in COVID-19. Study as a whole: T cells, B-cell-depleted T cells, or PBMCs supplied cDNA or gDNA.

Patients from Seattle were sampled longitudinally, starting during active infection. Regarding this clone: A read error may produce the germline difference seen at one junction end.

Data came from immunoSEQ multiplex PCR; TCRdb stores just in-frame clones and leaves some out. The sample has around 250,000 clones, 86% seen once; the top ten hold approximately 5%. This clonotype originated in an elderly woman with COVID-19, enrolled during active disease. Material: peripheral blood.

The DNA for the CDR3 is TGTGCCAGCAGTTTAAGCGGGGGGAACAATGAGCAGTTCTTC. Protein: CASSLSGGNNEQFF. J is TRBJ2-1 and V is TRBV7-3; 9 nucleotides align to TRBD2. The CDR3 consists of 14 residues. Germline assignment: CDR1 SGHTA and CDR2 FQGTGA.